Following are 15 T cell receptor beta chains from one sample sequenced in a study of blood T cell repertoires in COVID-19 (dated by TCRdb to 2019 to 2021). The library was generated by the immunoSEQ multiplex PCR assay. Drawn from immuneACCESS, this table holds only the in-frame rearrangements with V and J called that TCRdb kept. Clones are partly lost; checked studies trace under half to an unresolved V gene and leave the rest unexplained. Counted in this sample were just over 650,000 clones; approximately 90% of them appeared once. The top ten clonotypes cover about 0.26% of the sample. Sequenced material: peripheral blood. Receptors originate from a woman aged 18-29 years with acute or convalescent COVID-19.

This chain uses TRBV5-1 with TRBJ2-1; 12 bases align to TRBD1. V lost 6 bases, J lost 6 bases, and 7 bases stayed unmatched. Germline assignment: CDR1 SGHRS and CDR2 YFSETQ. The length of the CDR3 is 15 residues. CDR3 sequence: CASTAGTGGFNEQFF. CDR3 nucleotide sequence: TGCGCCAGCACCGCTGGGACAGGGGGCTTCAATGAGCAGTTCTTC.

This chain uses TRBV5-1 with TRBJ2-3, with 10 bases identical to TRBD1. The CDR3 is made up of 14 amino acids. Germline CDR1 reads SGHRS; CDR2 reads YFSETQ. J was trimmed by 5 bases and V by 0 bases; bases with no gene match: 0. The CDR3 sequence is CASSLGTGGDTQYF. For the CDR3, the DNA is TGCGCCAGCAGCTTGGGGACAGGGGGAGATACGCAGTATTTT. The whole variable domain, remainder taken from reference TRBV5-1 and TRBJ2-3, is KAGVTQTPRYLIKTRGQQVTLSCSPISGHRSVSWYQQTPGQGLQFLFEYFSETQRNKGNFPGRFSGRQFSNSRSEMNVSTLELGDSALYLCASSLGTGGDTQYFGPGTRLTVL.

CDR3 DNA sequence: TGTGCCAGTAGTATCGATTCAGGTGGTGGCTACACCTTC. It specifies CASSIDSGGGYTF. The chain links TRBV19 to TRBJ1-2; D not resolved. Germline CDR1 reads LNHDA; CDR2 reads SQIVND (reference sequence). V was pared by 3 bases and J by 7 bases, with 12 bases between. The CDR3 totals 13 residues.

The CDR3 region is CSVELQGFGNTIYF. The CDR3 coding sequence is TGCAGCGTTGAACTACAGGGTTTTGGAAACACCATATATTTT. This chain uses TRBV29-1 with TRBJ1-3; maybe TRBD1 (6 bases). Germline V gene lookup returns CDR1 SQVTM and CDR2 ANQGSEA. V was trimmed by 2 bases and J by 3 bases, leaving 11 bases between them. The CDR3 length is 14 residues.

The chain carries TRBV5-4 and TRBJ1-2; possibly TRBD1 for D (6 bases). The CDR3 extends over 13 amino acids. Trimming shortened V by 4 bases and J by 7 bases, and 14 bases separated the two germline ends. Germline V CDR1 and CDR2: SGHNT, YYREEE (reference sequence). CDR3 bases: TGTGCCAGCAGCCGAGGGGGGGAGACTGGCTACACCTTC. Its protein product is CASSRGGETGYTF.

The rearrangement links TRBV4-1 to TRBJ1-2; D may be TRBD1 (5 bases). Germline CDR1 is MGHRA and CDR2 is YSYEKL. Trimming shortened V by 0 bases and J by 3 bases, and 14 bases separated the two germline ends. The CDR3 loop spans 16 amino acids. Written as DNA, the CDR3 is TGCGCCAGCAGCCAAGAACGACGGGGAGGGGACTATGGCTACACCTTC. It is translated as CASSQERRGGDYGYTF.

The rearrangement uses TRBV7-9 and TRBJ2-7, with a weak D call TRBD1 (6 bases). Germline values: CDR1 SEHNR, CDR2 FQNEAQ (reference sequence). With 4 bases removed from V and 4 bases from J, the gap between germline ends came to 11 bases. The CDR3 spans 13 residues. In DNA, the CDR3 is TGTGCCAGCAGCTCAGGACAGACATACGAGCAGTACTTC. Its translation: CASSSGQTYEQYF.

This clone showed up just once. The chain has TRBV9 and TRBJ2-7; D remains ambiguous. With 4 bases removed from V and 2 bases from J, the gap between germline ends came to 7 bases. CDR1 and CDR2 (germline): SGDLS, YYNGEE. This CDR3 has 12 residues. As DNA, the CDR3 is TGTGCCAGCAGCTATTGGCCCTACGAGCAGTACTTC. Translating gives CASSYWPYEQYF.

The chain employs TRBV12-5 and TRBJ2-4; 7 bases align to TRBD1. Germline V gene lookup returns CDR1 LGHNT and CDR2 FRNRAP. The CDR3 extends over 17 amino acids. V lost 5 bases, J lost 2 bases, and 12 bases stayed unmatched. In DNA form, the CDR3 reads TGTGCTAGTGGTGGACCGGGACAGCAGGACACCAAAAACATTCAGTACTTC. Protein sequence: CASGGPGQQDTKNIQYF.

The CDR3: CASSQYGLAGETQYF. The CDR3 coding sequence is TGTGCCAGCAGCCAATACGGACTAGCGGGAGAGACCCAGTACTTC. This chain joins TRBV3-1 (or the pseudogene TRBV3-2) and TRBJ2-5, with 11 bases matching TRBD2. The CDR3 extends over 15 amino acids. Germline V lookup: CDR1 LGHDT, CDR2 YNNKEL (reference sequence). The J segment lost 4 bases and the V segment lost 2 bases, leaving 3 bases of the junction unmatched.

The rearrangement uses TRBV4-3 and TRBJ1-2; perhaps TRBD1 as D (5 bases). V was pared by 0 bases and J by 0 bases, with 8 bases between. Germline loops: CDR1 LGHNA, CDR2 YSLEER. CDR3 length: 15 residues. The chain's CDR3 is CASSQERDPNYGYTF. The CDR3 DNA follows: TGCGCCAGCAGCCAAGAGCGGGACCCTAACTATGGCTACACCTTC.

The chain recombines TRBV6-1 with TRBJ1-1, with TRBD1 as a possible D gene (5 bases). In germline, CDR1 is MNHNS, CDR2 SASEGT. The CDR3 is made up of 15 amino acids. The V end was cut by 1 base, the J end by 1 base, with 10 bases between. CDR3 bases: TGTGCCAGCAGTGAAGTGGACAAAAGGAACACTGAAGCTTTCTTT. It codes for CASSEVDKRNTEAFF.

The CDR3 loop is CSVGTSGGPTDTQYF. In DNA, the CDR3 is TGCAGCGTTGGGACTAGCGGGGGACCCACAGATACGCAGTATTTT. This chain uses TRBV29-1 with TRBJ2-3; 13 nucleotides line up with TRBD2. CDR1 SQVTM and CDR2 ANQGSEA come from the germline V gene. CDR3 size: 15 residues. V trimming: 4 bases; J trimming: 2 bases; junction bases outside the gene matches: 3.

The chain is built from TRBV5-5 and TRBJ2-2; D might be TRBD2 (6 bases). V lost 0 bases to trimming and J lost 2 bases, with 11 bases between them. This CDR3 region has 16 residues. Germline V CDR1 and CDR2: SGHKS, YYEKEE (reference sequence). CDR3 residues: CASSLAGGANTGELFF. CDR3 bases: TGTGCCAGCAGCTTGGCGGGCGGGGCTAACACCGGGGAGCTGTTTTTT.

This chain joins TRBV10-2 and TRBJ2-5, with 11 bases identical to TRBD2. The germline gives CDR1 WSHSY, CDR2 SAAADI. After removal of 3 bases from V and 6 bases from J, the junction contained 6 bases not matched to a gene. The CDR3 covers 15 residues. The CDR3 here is CASSDTASGGKTQYF. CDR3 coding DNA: TGCGCCAGCAGTGACACGGCTAGCGGGGGGAAGACCCAGTACTTC.